The next 29 T cell receptor beta chains were all read from a single sample in a study of blood T cell repertoires in COVID-19. The protocol was immunoSEQ multiplex PCR, while the TCRdb copy is restricted to in-frame clones and leaves out a portion. Of approximately 120,000 clones listed, just under 80% are singletons. The sequenced sample consisted of peripheral blood. The origin of the receptors is a human donor in a cohort sampled during active COVID-19.

The chain employs TRBV7-6 and TRBJ2-7; D call uncertain. V dropped 1 base and J dropped 4 bases, with 11 bases sitting between them. CDR3 length: 14 residues. CDR1 SGHVS and CDR2 FNYEAQ come from the germline V gene. The CDR3 DNA reads TGTGCCAGCAGCTTAGTCGGGTCCAGATACGAGCAGTACTTC. It encodes CASSLVGSRYEQYF. Complete variable domain (other parts from reference TRBV7-6 and TRBJ2-7): GAGVSQSPRYKVTKRGQDVALRCDPISGHVSLYWYRQALGQGPEFLTYFNYEAQQDKSGLPNDRFSAERPEGSISTLTIQRTEQRDSAMYRCASSLVGSRYEQYFGPGTRLTVT.

This sequence joins TRBV18 and TRBJ1-2, with D possibly TRBD1 on 5 matching bases. CDR1 is KGHSH, CDR2 LQKENI, per germline. Trimming stripped 4 bases from V and 10 bases from J, with 16 bases between. This CDR3 is built from 13 residues. CDR3 region: CASSLSVQAPYTF. The CDR3, as DNA: TGTGCCAGCTCACTTTCCGTACAGGCGCCCTACACCTTC.

This chain uses TRBV6-2 or TRBV6-3 with TRBJ1-5, with D possibly being TRBD1 (5 bases). V lost 0 bases to trimming and J lost 7 bases, with 10 bases between them. Germline loops: CDR1 MNHEY, CDR2 SVGEGT. CDR3 length: 14 residues. DNA of the CDR3: TGTGCCAGCAGTTACTCGAATTGGGGCCAGCCCCAGCATTTT. Protein: CASSYSNWGQPQHF.

The chain combines TRBV4-2 with TRBJ2-2, with 8 bases aligning to TRBD2. The CDR3 is 16 residues long. The ends lost 1 base at V and 7 bases at J; junction bases unmatched: 8. Germline CDR1 and CDR2: LGHNA and YNFKEQ. The CDR3 protein is CASSQGLAGTGGELFF. CDR3 nucleotide sequence: TGTGCCAGCAGCCAAGGGCTAGCGGGTACGGGCGGGGAGCTGTTTTTT.

The chain uses TRBV5-1 and TRBJ2-3; D perhaps matches TRBD1 (5 bases). V was clipped by 5 bases and J by 0 bases, with 13 bases between them. The CDR3 sequence is 15 residues long. In germline, CDR1 is SGHRS, CDR2 YFSETQ. CDR3: CASSMQGTSTDTQYF. In nucleotides, the CDR3 is TGCGCCAGCAGTATGCAGGGCACTAGCACAGATACGCAGTATTTT.

The gene calls are TRBV9 and TRBJ1-3, with D uncertain. The V gene's germline CDR1 is SGDLS and CDR2 YYNGEE. V shed 1 base and J shed 0 bases, with 8 bases lying between them. The length of the CDR3 is 15 residues. DNA of the CDR3: TGTGCCAGCAGCGTACTGAGGGACTCTGGAAACACCATATATTTT. Translated: CASSVLRDSGNTIYF.

This clone has just a few counts. This sequence joins TRBV19 and TRBJ1-5; D is perhaps TRBD1 (6 bases). The CDR3 consists of 14 residues. The V end was cut by 6 bases, the J end by 5 bases, with 14 bases between. Germline CDR1 LNHDA, CDR2 SQIVND (reference sequence). The CDR3 sequence: CASRPNRVHQPQHF. CDR3 coding DNA: TGTGCCAGTAGGCCGAACAGGGTCCATCAGCCCCAGCATTTT.

The V call is TRBV11-2, the J call TRBJ2-7; TRBD2 agrees at 9 bases. The CDR3 is made up of 17 amino acids. Germline loops: CDR1 SGHAT, CDR2 FQNNGV. Germline trimming cut 4 bases from V and 3 bases from J; bases unmatched to any gene: 13. CDR3 protein: CASSSLKRREGRYEQYF. CDR3 DNA: TGTGCCAGCAGCTCCTTAAAGCGGCGGGAGGGCCGCTACGAGCAGTACTTC.

The V call is TRBV5-4, the J call TRBJ2-2; TRBD2 aligns across 7 bases. J gave up 1 base and V 0 bases, and 3 bases lay outside the gene matches. Germline V gives CDR1 SGHNT, CDR2 YYREEE (reference sequence). The CDR3 has 16 amino acids. The CDR3 loop is CASSLGSGVNTGELFF. Here the CDR3 DNA reads TGTGCCAGCAGCTTGGGCAGCGGGGTGAACACCGGGGAGCTGTTTTTT.

The chain employs TRBV4-3 and TRBJ2-1; 9 positions agree with TRBD2. The CDR3 is 16 amino acids. Trimming removed 2 bases from V and 8 bases from J; junction bases left unmatched: 10. The V gene's germline CDR1 is LGHNA and CDR2 YSLEER. CDR3 sequence: CASSQRSGSRWDEQFF. The CDR3 nucleotides are TGCGCCAGCAGCCAACGTAGCGGGAGTCGGTGGGATGAGCAGTTCTTC.

The chain has TRBV5-1 and TRBJ1-2; 8 nucleotides match TRBD1. The junction had 4 bases not matched to a gene; V was cut back by 0 bases and J by 6 bases. The germline V gene has CDR1 SGHRS and CDR2 YFSETQ. The length of the CDR3 is 14 residues. The CDR3, as DNA: TGCGCCAGCAGCTTGGAACAGGGGGAGGATGGCTACACCTTC. This encodes CASSLEQGEDGYTF.

The chain recombines TRBV27 with TRBJ2-7; the match to TRBD1 covers 8 bases. Germline CDR1 is MNHEY and CDR2 is SMNVEV (reference sequence). CDR3 length: 16 amino acids. J lost 0 bases, V lost 5 bases, and 9 bases had no gene match. The CDR3 coding sequence is TGTGCCAGCAGTAGGGCAGACAGGGGTGGCTCCTACGAGCAGTACTTC. Translated, it gives CASSRADRGGSYEQYF.

The chain is built from TRBV30 and TRBJ1-5; 8 nucleotides agree with TRBD1. After removal of 3 bases from V and 6 bases from J, the junction contained 4 bases not matched to a gene. The CDR3 sequence is 13 residues long. Germline V CDR1 and CDR2: GTSNPN, SVGIG (reference sequence). The CDR3: CAWRGQVGQPQHF. The CDR3 nucleotides are TGTGCCTGGAGGGGACAGGTGGGTCAGCCCCAGCATTTT.

This clone was observed a single time. This chain connects TRBV18 to TRBJ2-7; 7 nucleotides match TRBD1. Germline lookup yields CDR1 KGHSH and CDR2 LQKENI. CDR3 length: 14 residues. Trimming at V came to 2 bases and at J to 5 bases, leaving 6 bases not matched to a gene. The chain's CDR3 is CASSPGTARDEQYF. As DNA, the CDR3 is TGTGCCAGCTCACCAGGGACAGCCAGGGACGAGCAGTACTTC.

J is TRBJ2-1 and V is TRBV24-1; 16 bases agree with TRBD2. This CDR3 spans 19 amino acids. Germline CDR1 reads KGHDR; CDR2 reads SFDVKD. V shed 2 bases, J shed 3 bases, and the junction held 6 bases outside the gene matches. The CDR3 loop is CATSDSLGLAGGDYNEQFF. The CDR3 DNA is TGTGCCACCAGTGATTCTCTGGGACTAGCGGGAGGGGACTACAATGAGCAGTTCTTC.

This rearrangement joins TRBV5-4 to TRBJ1-3; TRBD1 matches 7 bases. CDR3 length: 13 amino acids. Unmatched junction bases numbered 2, after V lost 4 bases and J lost 4 bases. Germline V gene data show CDR1 as SGHNT and CDR2 as YYREEE (reference sequence). DNA for the CDR3: TGTGCCAGCAGCGGGGGACAGGGAAACACCATATATTTT. Protein sequence: CASSGGQGNTIYF.

V and J are TRBV10-2 and TRBJ1-5, with 10 nucleotides matching TRBD1. This CDR3 spans 15 amino acids. Germline V gene lookup returns CDR1 WSHSY and CDR2 SAAADI. Trimming cost V 10 bases and J 3 bases; bases outside gene matches: 9. For the CDR3, the DNA is TGCGCCACCCAAGGGACAGGGGAAGACAATCAGCCCCAGCATTTT. It codes for CATQGTGEDNQPQHF.

This clone has a single count. This sequence joins TRBV5-8 and TRBJ2-5; a weak D match, TRBD2 (7 bases). The germline V gene has CDR1 SGHTS and CDR2 YDEGEE. The CDR3 consists of 15 residues. The V gene lost 3 bases and the J gene lost 4 bases, with 16 bases spanning the gap. The CDR3 sequence: CASSYGGRSVETQYF. In nucleotides, the CDR3 is TGTGCCAGCAGCTACGGGGGGCGTAGTGTAGAGACCCAGTACTTC.

This clone was observed a few times. V and J are TRBV5-5 and TRBJ1-2, with 8 bases aligning to TRBD1. The CDR3 has 15 residues. Germline CDR1 SGHKS, CDR2 YYEKEE (reference sequence). J gave up 3 bases and V 0 bases, and 4 bases lay outside the gene matches. In DNA, the CDR3 is TGTGCCAGCAGCTTGGCAGGGGGCTGGGACTATGGCTACACCTTC. This gives the protein CASSLAGGWDYGYTF. Full variable domain (rest looked up from reference TRBV5-5 and TRBJ1-2): DAGVTQSPTHLIKTRGQQVTLRCSPISGHKSVSWYQQVLGQGPQFIFQYYEKEERGRGNFPDRFSARQFPNYSSELNVNALLLGDSALYLCASSLAGGWDYGYTFGSGTRLTVV.

The gene calls are TRBV5-6 and TRBJ1-6, with D possibly matching TRBD1 (5 bases). Per germline, CDR1 SGHDT and CDR2 YYEEEE. Trimming stripped 1 base from V and 6 bases from J, with 11 bases between. This CDR3 spans 15 amino acids. The CDR3 sequence is CASSLYDRFNSPLHF. The CDR3 DNA follows: TGTGCCAGCAGCTTGTATGACAGATTTAATTCACCCCTCCACTTT.

The rearrangement links TRBV5-1 to TRBJ2-3; D is unresolved. This CDR3 has 11 residues. The germline V gene has CDR1 SGHRS and CDR2 YFSETQ. V was pared by 4 bases and J by 3 bases, with 3 bases between. The CDR3, as DNA: TGCGCCAGCAGCACAACAGATACGCAGTATTTT. Its protein product is CASSTTDTQYF.

The chain combines TRBV2 with TRBJ2-1; 7 bases line up with TRBD1. The CDR3 runs to 16 residues. The junction had 16 bases not matched to a gene; V was cut back by 7 bases and J by 7 bases. CDR1 is SNHLY, CDR2 FYNNEI, per germline. The CDR3 reads CASTYRGLRGGNEQFF. The CDR3 DNA sequence: TGTGCCAGCACATATAGGGGGCTCCGGGGTGGGAATGAGCAGTTCTTC. Full variable domain (missing parts from reference TRBV2 and TRBJ2-1): EPEVTQTPSHQVTQMGQEVILRCVPISNHLYFYWYRQILGQKVEFLVSFYNNEISEKSEIFDDQFSVERPDGSNFTLKIRSTKLEDSAMYFCASTYRGLRGGNEQFFGPGTRLTVL.

CDR3 protein: CASSRGQGENYGYTF. The CDR3 DNA reads as TGTGCCAGCAGCAGAGGACAGGGGGAGAACTATGGCTACACCTTC. V is TRBV2 and J is TRBJ1-2, with 10 bases that match TRBD1. V shed 6 bases and J 2 bases; nucleotides not matched to a gene: 6. The CDR3 runs to 15 residues. The V gene's germline CDR1 is SNHLY and CDR2 FYNNEI.

The sample holds one count of this clone. The chain has TRBV19 and TRBJ2-1; 10 bases match TRBD2. CDR3 size: 14 residues. Germline CDR1 is LNHDA and CDR2 is SQIVND (reference sequence). The V segment lost 6 bases and the J segment 8 bases; nucleotides outside the gene matches: 7. The DNA of the CDR3 is TGTGCCAGTAGAACTAGCGGGGCATTATATGAGCAGTTCTTC. This codes for CASRTSGALYEQFF.

The chain employs TRBV7-2 and TRBJ2-6; 13 nucleotides align to TRBD2. The CDR3 runs to 19 residues. V was clipped by 2 bases and J by 0 bases; unmatched bases: 4. Germline values: CDR1 SGHTA, CDR2 FQGNSA. CDR3 coding DNA: TGTGCCAGCAGCTTACCGGGACTAGCGGGAAGCTCTGGGGCCAACGTCCTGACTTTC. It codes for CASSLPGLAGSSGANVLTF.

The chain carries TRBV3-1 (or the pseudogene TRBV3-2) and TRBJ2-7, with D perhaps matching TRBD1 (6 bases). V was pared by 2 bases and J by 7 bases, with 9 bases between. Germline lookup yields CDR1 LGHDT and CDR2 YNNKEL (reference sequence). This CDR3 comprises 12 residues. In DNA, the CDR3 is TGTGCCAGCAGCCAACCCGACAGGGAGCAGTACTTC. This codes for CASSQPDREQYF.

In nucleotides, the CDR3 is TGTGCCAGCTCCCGTTCAGGGGGTGAAGGCTACACCTTC. Amino acids: CASSRSGGEGYTF. The chain couples TRBV18 to TRBJ1-2, with 7 bases aligning to TRBD1. Germline trimming cut 6 bases from V and 8 bases from J; bases unmatched to any gene: 9. There are 13 residues in the CDR3. The V gene's germline CDR1 is KGHSH and CDR2 LQKENI.

The chain is built from TRBV7-9 and TRBJ2-5; TRBD1 aligns across 8 bases. The CDR3 loop spans 15 amino acids. J gave up 4 bases and V 3 bases, and 7 bases lay outside the gene matches. Germline V gene data show CDR1 as SEHNR and CDR2 as FQNEAQ (reference sequence). CDR3 amino acids: CASSFSGGIPETQYF. The CDR3 DNA sequence: TGTGCCAGCAGCTTTTCAGGGGGCATCCCAGAGACCCAGTACTTC. The whole variable domain, remainder taken from reference TRBV7-9 and TRBJ2-5, is DTGVSQNPRHKITKRGQNVTFRCDPISEHNRLYWYRQTLGQGPEFLTYFQNEAQLEKSRLLSDRFSAERPKGSFSTLEIQRTEQGDSAMYLCASSFSGGIPETQYFGPGTRLLVL.

This rearrangement joins TRBV7-8 to TRBJ2-1, with 16 positions matching TRBD2. The germline CDR1 and CDR2 sequences are SGHVS and FQNEAQ. CDR3 length: 17 residues. Trimming cost V 4 bases and J 8 bases; bases outside gene matches: 8. DNA for the CDR3: TGTGCCAGCAGCTCCGGGACTAGCGGGAGGGCCAGGGATGAGCAGTTCTTC. It translates to CASSSGTSGRARDEQFF.